A single sample is the source of the 7 T cell receptor beta chains below, sequenced in a study of T cell repertoires in cytomegalovirus infection. MiXCR was run by TCRdb on the reads, yielding one entry per CDR3 protein. The sample has 150,000 or so distinct CDR3 sequences; around 20% are singletons. Material for sequencing was PBMCs. The receptors originated from a human donor in good health (CMV status not recorded). Some clones in this sample may be carry-over from other donors' samples.

This clonotype was seen many times. The chain is built from TRBV7-2 and TRBJ2-1; TRBD2 matches at 11 bases. With V trimmed by 0 bases and J by 1 base, 8 bases remained unmatched. Germline CDR1 reads SGHTA; CDR2 reads FQGNSA. The CDR3 sequence is 19 residues long. Here the CDR3 reads CASSLAGSGRARSYNEQFF. The DNA for the CDR3 is TGTGCCAGCAGCTTAGCTGGTAGCGGGAGGGCCCGGTCCTACAATGAGCAGTTCTTC.

The gene calls are TRBV3-1 and TRBJ2-5; tentative D call: TRBD2 (6 bases). This CDR3 has 14 residues. The V gene's germline CDR1 is LGHDT and CDR2 YNNKEL (reference sequence). Trimming left V 0 bases short and J 4 bases short, with 9 bases between. The CDR3 spells CASSQDLARETQYF. The CDR3 nucleotides read TGTGCCAGCAGCCAAGATCTAGCGAGAGAGACCCAGTACTTC.

This clonotype was counted only a few times. The chain links TRBV7-9 to TRBJ1-5; 9 bases agree with TRBD1. After removal of 1 base from V and 4 bases from J, the junction contained 11 bases not matched to a gene. Germline CDR1 SEHNR, CDR2 FQNEAQ (reference sequence). The CDR3 covers 18 residues. The CDR3 DNA is TGTGCCAGCAGCTTAGGTCCACAGGGGGCAGCCTTTAATCAGCCCCAGCATTTT. The encoded protein is CASSLGPQGAAFNQPQHF. The whole variable domain, filled in from reference TRBV7-9 and TRBJ1-5, reads DTGVSQNPRHKITKRGQNVTFRCDPISEHNRLYWYRQTLGQGPEFLTYFQNEAQLEKSRLLSDRFSAERPKGSFSTLEIQRTEQGDSAMYLCASSLGPQGAAFNQPQHFGDGTRLSIL.

This clonotype was picked up a small number of times. The gene calls are TRBV2 and TRBJ1-1; 8 nucleotides align to TRBD1. Unmatched junction bases numbered 5, after V lost 6 bases and J lost 2 bases. The CDR3 has 14 residues. Germline-derived CDR1 and CDR2 are SNHLY and FYNNEI. CDR3 residues: CASSTTGVNTEAFF. The CDR3 region has the DNA TGTGCCAGCAGCACGACAGGGGTAAACACTGAAGCTTTCTTT.

This clonotype has a handful of counts. V usage is TRBV10-3 and J usage is TRBJ2-5; either TRBD1 or TRBD2 may supply D (6 bases each). The germline gives CDR1 ENHRY, CDR2 SYGVKD. There are 14 residues in the CDR3. Trimming took off 6 bases at V and 2 bases at J, with 13 bases between the two ends. The CDR3 reads CAISRGGPQETQYF. Written as DNA, the CDR3 is TGTGCCATCAGCAGGGGAGGCCCTCAAGAGACCCAGTACTTC.

V is TRBV7-2 and J is TRBJ2-7; a possible D gene is TRBD1 (7 bases). The V and J ends lost 4 bases and 1 base respectively, with 14 bases between them. The CDR3 covers 15 residues. Germline CDR1 is SGHTA and CDR2 is FQGNSA. CDR3 amino acids: CASSSGGQPSYEQYF. The CDR3 bases are TGTGCCAGCAGCTCCGGGGGACAGCCGTCCTACGAGCAGTACTTC.

The CDR3 loop is CASIARTASTDTQYF. The CDR3 bases are TGTGCCAGTATCGCCAGGACAGCTAGCACAGATACGCAGTATTTT. The chain joins TRBV11-2 to TRBJ2-3; TRBD1 might be the D (6 bases). There are 15 residues in the CDR3. From germline, CDR1 is SGHAT and CDR2 FQNNGV. V was pared by 9 bases and J by 0 bases, with 16 bases between.